The 27 T cell receptor beta chains below all came from one sample that was sequenced in a study of CD8 T cells in Susac syndrome. RNA amounts of about 0.45 to 1 ug underwent reverse transcription with random hexamers. TCRdb re-called the immunoSEQ multiplex PCR reads with MiXCR, one entry per CDR3 protein. In the table there are over 200,000 distinct CDR3 sequences, just under 95% of which are singletons. Sequenced input: CD4+ T cells from PBMCs. The receptors derive from a human donor with multiple sclerosis.

Notes on this clonotype: A junction end diverges from the germline sequence, so it may reflect a read error. The chain uses TRBV6-5 and TRBJ2-6; 7 nucleotides align to TRBD1. Per germline, CDR1 MNHEY and CDR2 SVGAGI. This CDR3 contains 16 residues. This CDR3 reads CASSYQTGIGANVLAF. CDR3 DNA sequence: TGTGCCAGCAGTTACCAGACAGGGATCGGGGCCAACGTCCTGGCTTTC.

This chain joins TRBV27 and TRBJ2-6; D remains ambiguous. This CDR3 spans 15 amino acids. Looked up from germline, CDR1 is MNHEY and CDR2 is SMNVEV (reference sequence). Trimming cost V 5 bases and J 1 base, with 9 bases left between them. The CDR3 sequence is CASSESRSGANVLTF. CDR3 in DNA: TGTGCCAGCAGTGAGAGTCGTTCTGGGGCCAACGTCCTGACTTTC. Together with reference TRBV27 and TRBJ2-6, the CDR3 gives the full variable domain: EAQVTQNPRYLITVTGKKLTVTCSQNMNHEYMSWYRQDPGLGLRQIYYSMNVEVTDKGDVPEGYKVSRKEKRNFPLILESPSPNQTSLYFCASSESRSGANVLTFGAGSRLTVL.

This chain uses TRBV29-1 with TRBJ1-2; D call uncertain. V was pared by 5 bases and J by 8 bases, with 9 bases between. The CDR3 is 10 amino acids. Germline CDR1 reads SQVTM; CDR2 reads ANQGSEA. The CDR3 sequence: CSVYEVGYTF. The CDR3 DNA reads TGCAGCGTTTATGAGGTCGGCTACACCTTC.

This chain joins TRBV12-3 or TRBV12-4 and TRBJ2-2; 10 positions match TRBD2. The CDR3 sequence is 16 residues long. V gave up 5 bases and J gave up 4 bases; unmatched junction bases: 7. The CDR3 nucleotides read TGTGCCAGCAGTGCCCTAGCGGGGGCAACCACCGGGGAGCTGTTTTTT. Translating gives CASSALAGATTGELFF.

This chain uses TRBV20-1 with TRBJ2-2, with D uncertain. The CDR3 runs to 12 residues. Germline CDR1 DFQATT, CDR2 SNEGSKA (reference sequence). The V and J ends lost 6 bases and 6 bases respectively, with 11 bases between them. DNA of the CDR3: TGCAGTGCGTACGTCTCGGCCGGGGAGCTGTTTTTT. This encodes CSAYVSAGELFF.

The chain is built from TRBV29-1 and TRBJ1-1; D is ambiguous. CDR1 SQVTM and CDR2 ANQGSEA come from the germline V gene. The CDR3 runs to 13 residues. The CDR3 coding sequence is TGCAGTGGCTTTAAGGAGCACGGCACTGAAGCTTTCTTT. Translation gives CSGFKEHGTEAFF.

This chain joins TRBV1 and TRBJ2-1. TRBV1 has pseudogene status. The CDR3 is made up of 15 amino acids. The CDR3 coding sequence is TGCACCAGCAGCCAAGATCTCAGATCCTACAATGAGCAGTTCTTC. Its protein product is CTSSQDLRSYNEQFF.

The genes are TRBV10-3 and TRBJ1-5; 9 nucleotides match TRBD1. The CDR3 spans 14 residues. Germline-derived CDR1 and CDR2 are ENHRY and SYGVKD. Unmatched junction bases numbered 0, after V lost 0 bases and J lost 6 bases. The chain's CDR3 is CAISESTGGQPQHF. DNA for the CDR3: TGTGCCATCAGTGAGTCGACAGGGGGTCAGCCCCAGCATTTT.

The chain has TRBV20-1 and TRBJ2-7; D uncertain. With 3 bases removed from V and 0 bases from J, the gap between germline ends came to 9 bases. In germline, CDR1 is DFQATT, CDR2 SNEGSKA (reference sequence). The CDR3 is 13 residues long. CDR3 sequence (DNA): TGCAGTGCTAGTCTTCAGAACTCCTACGAGCAGTACTTC. Its protein is CSASLQNSYEQYF.

The chain combines TRBV20-1 with TRBJ1-2; 8 nucleotides match TRBD1. The CDR3 sequence is 13 residues long. CDR1 is DFQATT, CDR2 SNEGSKA, per germline (reference sequence). J was trimmed by 6 bases and V by 6 bases; bases with no gene match: 9. CDR3 DNA sequence: TGCAGTGCCTACGGACAGGGCGGGGATGGCTACACCTTC. It is translated as CSAYGQGGDGYTF.

CDR3 protein: CSASLAGGTSYEQYF. The CDR3 region has the DNA TGCAGTGCTAGTCTAGCGGGGGGAACCTCCTACGAGCAGTACTTC. V gene TRBV20-1 combines with J gene TRBJ2-7; 11 nucleotides agree with TRBD2. The germline V gene encodes CDR1 DFQATT and CDR2 SNEGSKA (reference sequence). The V and J ends lost 3 bases and 0 bases, in that order; junction bases with no gene match: 4. This CDR3 contains 15 residues.

The chain carries TRBV5-4 and TRBJ2-5; D is possibly TRBD2 (6 bases). With 2 bases removed from V and 2 bases from J, the gap between germline ends came to 19 bases. Germline V lookup: CDR1 SGHNT, CDR2 YYREEE (reference sequence). This CDR3 is built from 17 residues. The CDR3 spells CASSFRAGRHDQETQYF. CDR3 sequence (DNA): TGTGCCAGCAGCTTCCGGGCGGGGCGGCACGATCAAGAGACCCAGTACTTC. Full variable domain (rest looked up from reference TRBV5-4 and TRBJ2-5): ETGVTQSPTHLIKTRGQQVTLRCSSQSGHNTVSWYQQALGQGPQFIFQYYREEENGRGNFPPRFSGLQFPNYSSELNVNALELDDSALYLCASSFRAGRHDQETQYFGPGTRLLVL.

This clonotype was observed a single time. The chain links TRBV3-1 to TRBJ1-2; D is unresolved. V lost 3 bases and J lost 5, with 10 bases in between. The CDR3 loop spans 13 amino acids. Germline V gene lookup returns CDR1 LGHDT and CDR2 YNNKEL (reference sequence). CDR3 loop: CASSQVLGYGYTF. The CDR3 nucleotides are TGTGCCAGCAGCCAGGTTTTGGGGTATGGCTACACCTTC.

The chain employs TRBV3-1 and TRBJ2-7; D is unresolved. Trimming took 0 bases from V and 7 from J, leaving 10 bases between them. This CDR3 has 13 amino acids. Germline CDR1 and CDR2: LGHDT and YNNKEL (reference sequence). As DNA, the CDR3 is TGTGCCAGCAGCCAAGAAATTCTCCGGGAGCAGTACTTC. Its translation is CASSQEILREQYF.

The chain uses TRBV10-3 and TRBJ2-3, with 9 positions matching TRBD2. The CDR3 sequence is 15 residues long. After removal of 10 bases from V and 6 bases from J, the junction contained 14 bases not matched to a gene. Germline V CDR1 and CDR2: ENHRY, SYGVKD. The CDR3 nucleotides read TGTGCCACGGCAATTAGCGGGGGCCGACCGGATACGCAGTATTTT. Translating it yields CATAISGGRPDTQYF.

CDR3 region: CASSVGQSSYEQYF. The CDR3 DNA follows: TGTGCCAGCAGCGTAGGGCAGTCCTCCTACGAGCAGTACTTC. The rearrangement uses TRBV9 and TRBJ2-7; no definite D call. Trimming took off 0 bases at V and 0 bases at J, with 7 bases between the two ends. Germline lookup yields CDR1 SGDLS and CDR2 YYNGEE. This CDR3 comprises 14 residues.

The rearrangement uses TRBV27 and TRBJ2-7; 8 bases agree with TRBD1. This CDR3 contains 13 residues. Germline trimming cut 6 bases from V and 6 bases from J; bases unmatched to any gene: 7. Germline V CDR1 and CDR2: MNHEY, SMNVEV (reference sequence). CDR3 loop: CASRVDRASEQYF. CDR3 in DNA: TGTGCCAGCAGGGTGGACAGGGCATCCGAGCAGTACTTC.

This clonotype was recorded once. The chain employs TRBV12-5 and TRBJ1-1; the D is unclear. V lost 6 bases and J lost 4, with 9 bases in between. This CDR3 is 12 amino acids long. In germline, CDR1 is LGHNT, CDR2 FRNRAP. CDR3 coding DNA: TGTGCTAGTGGCCTTGGAGTCACTGAAGCTTTCTTT. The encoded protein is CASGLGVTEAFF.

V is TRBV12-3 or TRBV12-4 and J is TRBJ2-2; tentatively, D is TRBD1 (6 bases). With 2 bases removed from V and 4 bases from J, the gap between germline ends came to 11 bases. There are 15 residues in the CDR3. The CDR3 coding sequence is TGTGCCAGCAGTTTACAACTAGGGGGCACCGGGGAGCTGTTTTTT. Translation: CASSLQLGGTGELFF.

The chain employs TRBV30 and TRBJ2-1; 12 nucleotides match TRBD2. The CDR3 consists of 17 residues. Germline V CDR1 and CDR2: GTSNPN, SVGIG (reference sequence). The junction had 4 bases not matched to a gene; V was cut back by 1 base and J by 0 bases. CDR3 loop: CAWSELAGGLSYNEQFF. The CDR3 region has the DNA TGTGCCTGGAGTGAACTAGCGGGGGGCCTCTCCTACAATGAGCAGTTCTTC. The whole variable domain, remainder taken from reference TRBV30 and TRBJ2-1, is SQTIHQWPATLVQPVGSPLSLECTVEGTSNPNLYWYRQAAGRGLQLLFYSVGIGQISSEVPQNLSASRPQDRQFILSSKKLLLSDSGFYLCAWSELAGGLSYNEQFFGPGTRLTVL.

The chain carries TRBV29-1 and TRBJ2-3; 10 nucleotides line up with TRBD2. Germline CDR1 SQVTM, CDR2 ANQGSEA. V lost 0 bases to trimming and J lost 8 bases; unmatched junction nucleotides: 17. This CDR3 is built from 18 residues. The CDR3 here is CSVEDFALSGGRWGTQYF. CDR3 in DNA: TGCAGCGTTGAAGATTTCGCCCTTAGCGGGGGGCGGTGGGGTACGCAGTATTTT.

J is TRBJ2-1 and V is TRBV3-1; maybe TRBD2 (6 bases). CDR3 length: 13 residues. V lost 3 bases and J lost 10, with 13 bases in between. CDR1 LGHDT and CDR2 YNNKEL come from the germline V gene (reference sequence). The CDR3 loop reads CASSHAPAGEQFF. CDR3 nucleotide sequence: TGTGCCAGCAGCCACGCCCCCGCGGGAGAGCAGTTCTTC.

The gene calls are TRBV29-1 and TRBJ1-2; D may be TRBD1 (6 bases). The CDR3 spans 14 residues. Germline lookup yields CDR1 SQVTM and CDR2 ANQGSEA. The ends were cut back, 8 bases at V and 0 bases at J, with 16 bases in the middle. The CDR3 sequence is CSSKGGTTNYGYTF. CDR3 coding DNA: TGCAGCTCAAAGGGGGGGACAACTAACTATGGCTACACCTTC.

The CDR3 region has the DNA TGCAGCGCCACCCCCGGGACAGGAGACTATGGCTACACCTTC. Amino acids: CSATPGTGDYGYTF. The chain links TRBV29-1 to TRBJ1-2, with 8 bases lining up with TRBD1. This CDR3 contains 14 residues. CDR1 is SQVTM and CDR2 is ANQGSEA in the germline V gene. The junction had 10 bases not matched to a gene; V was cut back by 7 bases and J by 3 bases.

This chain connects TRBV30 to TRBJ1-2; possible D gene TRBD1, 6 bases. Germline V gene data show CDR1 as GTSNPN and CDR2 as SVGIG (reference sequence). The V gene lost 4 bases and the J gene lost 4 bases, with 13 bases spanning the gap. The CDR3 loop spans 13 amino acids. The CDR3 sequence is CAWNPGVRYGYTF. The DNA for the CDR3 is TGTGCCTGGAATCCAGGGGTGCGCTATGGCTACACCTTC.

The CDR3: CASSLISRLAEETQYF. The DNA for the CDR3 is TGTGCCAGCAGCTTAATATCGAGACTAGCGGAAGAGACCCAGTACTTC. V gene TRBV7-2 combines with J gene TRBJ2-5; 9 positions agree with TRBD2. CDR1 is SGHTA, CDR2 FQGNSA, per germline. After removal of 2 bases from V and 3 bases from J, the junction contained 7 bases not matched to a gene. The CDR3 runs 16 residues.

This chain uses TRBV12-3 or TRBV12-4 with TRBJ2-2; the match to TRBD1 covers 8 bases. This CDR3 is 16 amino acids long. J lost 3 bases, V lost 4 bases, and 7 bases had no gene match. The CDR3 loop reads CASSSGQGAYTGELFF. In DNA form, the CDR3 reads TGTGCCAGCAGTTCCGGACAGGGCGCTTACACCGGGGAGCTGTTTTTT.